Ten or more counts support the clone carrying this T cell receptor beta chain. The antigen remains unidentified. This record comes from a study of cytomegalovirus exposure and HLA in healthy donors. Notes on the study in general: The study labeled under 200 TCR beta chains cytomegalovirus-associated. Most likely, a cluster of highly shared sequence variants arose as a sequencing artifact. Earlier analysis found most TCR beta V segments productive about 87% or about 30% of the time. Because they were indistinguishable, some V segments, including TRBV6-2 and TRBV6-3, were excluded.

60 Vbeta and 13 Jbeta primers were used in PCR. Only in-frame clones appear in the TCRdb table, and some are missing; sequencing was by immunoSEQ multiplex PCR. This sample carries 95,000 to 150,000 clones, about 16% of them seen once, and the ten largest clones take under 2%. The CDR3 runs to 13 residues. Germline values: CDR1 SEHNR, CDR2 FQNEAQ (reference sequence). Trimming cost V 7 bases and J 8 bases, with 17 bases left between them. V and J are TRBV7-9 and TRBJ1-2; weak D call: TRBD1 (5 bases). The receptor's source is a young woman in good health and CMV-seronegative. The specimen sequenced was PBMCs. For the CDR3, the DNA is TGTGCCAGCACCGTCGCCGCGGGGGGGGGCTACACCTTC. This codes for CASTVAAGGGYTF.